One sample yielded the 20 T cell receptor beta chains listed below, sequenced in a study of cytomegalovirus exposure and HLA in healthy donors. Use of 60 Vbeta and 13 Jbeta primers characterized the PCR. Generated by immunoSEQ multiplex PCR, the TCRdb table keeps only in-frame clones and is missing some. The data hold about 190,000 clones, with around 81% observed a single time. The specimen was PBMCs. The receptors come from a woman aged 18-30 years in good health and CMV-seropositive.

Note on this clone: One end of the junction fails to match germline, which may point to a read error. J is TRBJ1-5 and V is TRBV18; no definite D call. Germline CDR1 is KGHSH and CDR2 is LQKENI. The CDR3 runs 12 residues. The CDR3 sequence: CASSPSVRGLYF. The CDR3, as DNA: TGTGCCAGCTCACCATCTGTCCGGGGATTGTATTTT.

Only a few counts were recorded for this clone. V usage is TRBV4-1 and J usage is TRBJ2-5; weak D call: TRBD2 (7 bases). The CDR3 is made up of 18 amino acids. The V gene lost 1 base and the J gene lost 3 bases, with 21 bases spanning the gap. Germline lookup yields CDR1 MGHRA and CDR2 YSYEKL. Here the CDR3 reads CASSQVGARTREEETQYF. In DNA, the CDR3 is TGCGCCAGCAGCCAAGTGGGGGCCAGGACTAGGGAGGAAGAGACCCAGTACTTC.

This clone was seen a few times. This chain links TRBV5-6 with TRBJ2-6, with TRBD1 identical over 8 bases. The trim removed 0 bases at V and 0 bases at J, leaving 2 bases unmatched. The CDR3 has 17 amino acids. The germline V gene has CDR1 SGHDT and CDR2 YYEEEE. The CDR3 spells CASSLVDRGSGANVLTF. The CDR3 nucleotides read TGTGCCAGCAGCTTGGTCGACAGGGGCTCTGGGGCCAACGTCCTGACTTTC.

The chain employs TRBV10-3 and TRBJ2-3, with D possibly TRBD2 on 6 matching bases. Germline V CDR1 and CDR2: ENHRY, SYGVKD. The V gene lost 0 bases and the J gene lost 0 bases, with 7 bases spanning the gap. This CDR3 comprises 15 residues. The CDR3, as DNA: TGTGCCATCAGTGAGTCTAGCGGCAGCACAGATACGCAGTATTTT. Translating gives CAISESSGSTDTQYF.

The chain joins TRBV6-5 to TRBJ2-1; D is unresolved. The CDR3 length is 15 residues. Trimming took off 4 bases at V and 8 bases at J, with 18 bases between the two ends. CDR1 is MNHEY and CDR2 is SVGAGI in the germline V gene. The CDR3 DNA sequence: TGTGCCAGCAGTTCGGTAAGCTCTATCCGGGATGAGCAGTTCTTC. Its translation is CASSSVSSIRDEQFF.

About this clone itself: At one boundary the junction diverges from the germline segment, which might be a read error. The CDR3 loop is CASSLASGGTGTQYF. The CDR3 region has the DNA TGTGCTAGCAGCTTAGCTAGCGGGGGGACAGGGACGCAGTATTTT. The V gene is TRBV7-7, the J gene TRBJ2-3; the match to TRBD2 covers 11 bases. The germline V gene has CDR1 SSHAT and CDR2 FNYEAQ (reference sequence). The CDR3 contains 15 residues.

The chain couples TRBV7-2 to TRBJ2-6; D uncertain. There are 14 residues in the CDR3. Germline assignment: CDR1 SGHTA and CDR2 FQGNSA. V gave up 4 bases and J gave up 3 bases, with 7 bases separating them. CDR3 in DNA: TGTGCCAGCAGCTCTACAGTTGGGGCCAACGTCCTGACTTTC. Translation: CASSSTVGANVLTF.

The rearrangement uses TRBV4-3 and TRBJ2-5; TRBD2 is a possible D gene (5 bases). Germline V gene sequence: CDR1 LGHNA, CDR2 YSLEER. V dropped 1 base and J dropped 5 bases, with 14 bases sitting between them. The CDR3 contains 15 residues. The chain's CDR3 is CASSQASGGQETQYF. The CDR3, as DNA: TGCGCCAGCAGCCAAGCTTCGGGCGGGCAGGAGACCCAGTACTTC.

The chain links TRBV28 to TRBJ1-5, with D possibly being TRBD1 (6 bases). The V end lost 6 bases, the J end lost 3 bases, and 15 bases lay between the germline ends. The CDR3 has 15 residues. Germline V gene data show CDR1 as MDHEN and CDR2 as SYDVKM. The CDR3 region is CASSDPWDNNQPQHF. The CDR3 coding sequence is TGTGCCAGCAGCGACCCCTGGGACAACAATCAGCCCCAGCATTTT.

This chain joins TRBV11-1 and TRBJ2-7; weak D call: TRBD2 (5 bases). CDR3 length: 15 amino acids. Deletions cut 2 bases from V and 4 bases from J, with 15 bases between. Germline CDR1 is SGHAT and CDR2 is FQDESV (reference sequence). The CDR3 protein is CASSLSAASGYEQYF. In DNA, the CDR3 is TGTGCCAGCAGCTTATCAGCGGCCTCTGGGTACGAGCAGTACTTC.

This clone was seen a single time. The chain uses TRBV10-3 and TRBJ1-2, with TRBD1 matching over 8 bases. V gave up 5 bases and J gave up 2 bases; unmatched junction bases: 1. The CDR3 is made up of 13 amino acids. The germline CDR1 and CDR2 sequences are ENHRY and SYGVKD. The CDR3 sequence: CAISQGANYGYTF. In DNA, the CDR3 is TGTGCCATCAGTCAGGGGGCCAACTATGGCTACACCTTC.

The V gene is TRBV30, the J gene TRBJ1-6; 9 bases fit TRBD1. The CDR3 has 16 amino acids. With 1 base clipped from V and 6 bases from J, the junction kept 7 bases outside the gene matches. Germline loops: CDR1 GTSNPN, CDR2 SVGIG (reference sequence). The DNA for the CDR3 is TGTGCCTGGAGTGGAGGACAGGGGTATGGTAATTCACCCCTCCACTTT. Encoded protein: CAWSGGQGYGNSPLHF.

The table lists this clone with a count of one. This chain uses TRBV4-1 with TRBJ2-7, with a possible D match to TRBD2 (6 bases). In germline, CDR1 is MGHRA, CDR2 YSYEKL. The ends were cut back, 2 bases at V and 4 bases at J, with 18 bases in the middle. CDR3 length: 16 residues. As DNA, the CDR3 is TGCGCCAGCAGCCAAACAATTAATAGCGGAAATTACGAGCAGTACTTC. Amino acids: CASSQTINSGNYEQYF.

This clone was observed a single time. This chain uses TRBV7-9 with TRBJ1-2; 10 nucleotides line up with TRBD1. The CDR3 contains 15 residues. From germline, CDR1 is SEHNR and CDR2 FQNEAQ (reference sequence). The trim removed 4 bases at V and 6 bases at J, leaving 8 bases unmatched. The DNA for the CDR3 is TGTGCCAGCAGCTCCGACAGGGGGCGATCGAATGGCTACACCTTC. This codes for CASSSDRGRSNGYTF.

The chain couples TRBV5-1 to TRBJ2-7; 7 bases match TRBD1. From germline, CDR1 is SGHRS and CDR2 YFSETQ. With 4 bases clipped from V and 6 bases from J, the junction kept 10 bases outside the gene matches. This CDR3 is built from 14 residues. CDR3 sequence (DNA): TGCGCCAGCAGCACGGGGACAGCTCAGTGCGAGCAGTACTTC. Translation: CASSTGTAQCEQYF.

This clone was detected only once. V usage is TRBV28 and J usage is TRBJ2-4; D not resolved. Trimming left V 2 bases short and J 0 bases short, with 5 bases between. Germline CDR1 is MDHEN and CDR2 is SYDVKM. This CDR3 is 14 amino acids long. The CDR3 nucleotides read TGTGCCAGCAGTTTAACGGGAGCCAAAAACATTCAGTACTTC. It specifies CASSLTGAKNIQYF.

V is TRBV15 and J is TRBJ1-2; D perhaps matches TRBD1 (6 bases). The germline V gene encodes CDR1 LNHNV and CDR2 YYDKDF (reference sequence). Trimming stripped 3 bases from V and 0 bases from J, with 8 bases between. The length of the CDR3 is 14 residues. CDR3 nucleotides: TGTGCCACCAGCAGGGACAGAACTAACTATGGCTACACCTTC. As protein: CATSRDRTNYGYTF.

DNA of the CDR3: TGTTCCAGCAGCTCCCAGGGACTAGCGAGTAGCTCCTACGAGCAGTACGTC. Protein product: CSSSSQGLASSSYEQYV. The rearrangement uses TRBV7-9 and TRBJ2-7; 10 bases are shared with TRBD2. The CDR3 is made up of 17 amino acids. The germline CDR1 and CDR2 sequences are SEHNR and FQNEAQ (reference sequence).

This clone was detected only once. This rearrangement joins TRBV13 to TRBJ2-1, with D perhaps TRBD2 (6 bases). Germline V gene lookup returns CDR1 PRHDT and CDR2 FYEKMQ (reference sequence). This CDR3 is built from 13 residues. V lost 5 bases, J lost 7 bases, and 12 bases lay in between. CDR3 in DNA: TGTGCCAGCAGCCTAATAGCGGCTAATGAGCAGTTCTTC. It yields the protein CASSLIAANEQFF.

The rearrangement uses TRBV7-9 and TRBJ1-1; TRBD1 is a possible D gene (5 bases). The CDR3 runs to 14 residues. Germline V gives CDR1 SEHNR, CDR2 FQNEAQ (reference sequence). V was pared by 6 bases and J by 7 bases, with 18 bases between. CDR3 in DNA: TGTGCCAGCAGATCCACTGGGGCTGATGTTGAAGCTTTCTTT. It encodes CASRSTGADVEAFF.